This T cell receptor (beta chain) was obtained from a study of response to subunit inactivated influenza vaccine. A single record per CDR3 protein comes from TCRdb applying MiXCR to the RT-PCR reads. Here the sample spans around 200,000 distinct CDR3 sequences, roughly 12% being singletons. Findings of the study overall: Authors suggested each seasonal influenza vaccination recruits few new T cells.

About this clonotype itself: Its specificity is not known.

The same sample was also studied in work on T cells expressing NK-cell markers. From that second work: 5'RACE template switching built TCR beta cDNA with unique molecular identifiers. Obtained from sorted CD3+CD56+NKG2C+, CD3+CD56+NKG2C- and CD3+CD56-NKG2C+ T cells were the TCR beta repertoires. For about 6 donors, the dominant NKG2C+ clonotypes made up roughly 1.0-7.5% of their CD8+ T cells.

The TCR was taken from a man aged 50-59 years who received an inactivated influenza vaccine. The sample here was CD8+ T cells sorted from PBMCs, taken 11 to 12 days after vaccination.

This CDR3 reads CAWEIGLVNIEQFF. The CDR3 bases are TGTGCCTGGGAAATAGGGCTAGTAAACATTGAGCAGTTCTTC. The chain carries TRBV30 and TRBJ2-1, with D unclear. CDR1 is GTSNPN and CDR2 is SVGIG in the germline V gene (reference sequence). This CDR3 spans 14 amino acids. V was trimmed by 5 bases and J by 9 bases, leaving 20 bases between them.